This T cell receptor (beta chain) derives from a study of T cell repertoires in cytomegalovirus infection. This CDR3 has 15 amino acids. CDR1 and CDR2 (germline): MRHNA, SNTAGT. Trimming removed 3 bases from V and 8 bases from J; junction bases left unmatched: 9. This clonotype has only a few counts. Its target is not known. TCRdb reprocessed the reads with MiXCR, giving one entry per CDR3 protein. The sample comprises approximately 70,000 distinct CDR3 sequences, around 21% of which are singletons, and approximately 79% rests with the top ten. Sequences were obtained from PBMCs, sequenced either directly or after in vitro stimulation (not recorded which). This clonotype was sampled from a human donor in good health (CMV status not recorded). Some clones in this sample may be carry-over from other donors' samples. This chain uses TRBV6-4 with TRBJ2-1, with TRBD2 identical over 8 bases. For the CDR3, the DNA is TGTGCCAGCAGTGAATCCAGCGGGAGTTTCGATGAGCAGTTCTTC. Translating it yields CASSESSGSFDEQFF.